This T cell receptor beta chain was sequenced in a study of shared clonotypes between healthy human individuals. This clone was counted once. Trimming at V came to 7 bases and at J to 2 bases, leaving 5 bases not matched to a gene. The CDR3 covers 13 residues. The germline CDR1 and CDR2 sequences are SGHAT and FQNNGV. Clones were sequenced by immunoSEQ multiplex PCR, and TCRdb holds only the in-frame ones, with some missing. In the table there are 2 million to 3 million clones, 93% of which are singletons. The source is a man younger than 30 in good health. Some clones in this sample may be carry-over from other donors' samples. The chain employs TRBV11-2 and TRBJ2-7; 7 positions match TRBD1. Sequencing was carried out using naive CD4+ T cells from PBMCs. The subset denotes: CD45RA+ positively selected. The CDR3 DNA reads TGTGCCAGCAATAACAGGGGCCCCTACGAGCAGTACTTC. Encoded protein: CASNNRGPYEQYF.